The entry below describes one T cell receptor beta chain. Its target is unknown. The data belong to a study of CD8+ T cells in alopecia areata. Whole-study results and caveats: In lesional scalp, particularly from alopecia totalis/universalis, clonality was higher than in normal scalp. How baseline CD8+ expansion relates to response remains uncertain (there was one nonresponder).

cDNA prepared by RNA extraction and subsequent reverse transcription served as the template for sequencing. Using immunoSEQ multiplex PCR, the repertoire was profiled, and TCRdb retains in-frame clones only, with some absent. The table lists about 160,000 clones, roughly 60% of them singletons. As for treatment: oral pan-JAK inhibitor, 5-10 mg twice daily. T lymphocytes (CD4+ and CD8+) were sorted from PBMCs. The TCR comes from a human donor with alopecia areata. The sample in question was CD4+ T cells sorted from blood, obtained at week 24, from a patient treated with tofacitinib.

The CDR3: CAWSVRYPETQYF. DNA of the CDR3: TGTGCCTGGAGTGTAAGGTACCCGGAGACCCAGTACTTC. J is TRBJ2-5 and V is TRBV30; D is unresolved. Germline V gene lookup returns CDR1 GTSNPN and CDR2 SVGIG (reference sequence). Trimming took off 0 bases at V and 5 bases at J, with 10 bases between the two ends. The CDR3 consists of 13 residues.